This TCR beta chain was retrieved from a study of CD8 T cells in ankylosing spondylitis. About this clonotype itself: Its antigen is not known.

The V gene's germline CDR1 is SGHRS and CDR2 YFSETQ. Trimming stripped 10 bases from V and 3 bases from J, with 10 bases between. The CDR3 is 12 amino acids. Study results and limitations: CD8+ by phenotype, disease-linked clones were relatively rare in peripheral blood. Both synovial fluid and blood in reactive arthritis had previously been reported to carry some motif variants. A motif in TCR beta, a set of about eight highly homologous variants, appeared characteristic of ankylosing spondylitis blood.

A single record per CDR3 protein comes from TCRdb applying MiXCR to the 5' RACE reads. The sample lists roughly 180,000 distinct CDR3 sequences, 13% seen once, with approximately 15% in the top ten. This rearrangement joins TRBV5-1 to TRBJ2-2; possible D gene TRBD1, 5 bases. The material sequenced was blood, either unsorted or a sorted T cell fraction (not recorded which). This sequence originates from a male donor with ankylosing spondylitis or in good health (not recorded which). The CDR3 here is CAVTGDTGELFF. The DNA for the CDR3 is TGCGCCGTAACAGGTGACACCGGGGAGCTGTTTTTT.